The 16 T cell receptor beta chains below all came from one sample that was sequenced in a study of shared clonotypes between healthy human individuals. TCRdb's copy holds only in-frame clones and misses some; the assay was immunoSEQ multiplex PCR. The sample consists of 950,000 to 1,100,000 clones, approximately 68% of them appearing once. Sequencing was performed on memory CD4+ T cells sorted from blood. Subset in this sample: CD45RA-negative fraction. The receptors originated from a man younger than 35 in good health.

The chain recombines TRBV5-1 with TRBJ1-4, with D possibly matching TRBD1 (6 bases). With 0 bases removed from V and 7 bases from J, the gap between germline ends came to 13 bases. This CDR3 has 15 residues. CDR1 is SGHRS and CDR2 is YFSETQ in the germline V gene. The CDR3 spells CASSLGRGIGEKLFF. Written as DNA, the CDR3 is TGCGCCAGCAGCTTGGGCAGGGGTATAGGTGAAAAACTGTTTTTT.

This clone appeared a single time. The junction and the germline gene differ at one end; a read error may be behind it. V usage is TRBV7-2 and J usage is TRBJ2-7; no definite D call. The CDR3 extends over 12 amino acids. Germline lookup yields CDR1 SGHTA and CDR2 FQGNSA. CDR3 nucleotides: TGTGCCAGCAGCTTACAATCCATCGAACTAAATTTC. As protein: CASSLQSIELNF.

The chain carries TRBV2 and TRBJ2-7; 11 nucleotides line up with TRBD2. Trimming cost V 6 bases and J 1 base; bases outside gene matches: 8. From germline, CDR1 is SNHLY and CDR2 FYNNEI. The CDR3 is 16 amino acids. The CDR3 reads CASRHPGLAESYEQYF. The DNA for the CDR3 is TGTGCCAGCAGACATCCGGGACTAGCGGAGTCCTACGAGCAGTACTTC.

The chain combines TRBV6-6 with TRBJ2-1, with D hard to call. Deletions cut 6 bases from V and 9 bases from J, with 9 bases between. The germline V gene has CDR1 MNHNY and CDR2 SVGAGI (reference sequence). The CDR3 sequence is 11 residues long. The chain's CDR3 is CASRLKSEQFF. CDR3 nucleotide sequence: TGTGCCAGCAGACTTAAAAGTGAGCAGTTCTTC.

This clone is a singleton in its sample. The rearrangement links TRBV30 to TRBJ1-1; D possibly corresponds to TRBD1 (6 bases). With 0 bases removed from V and 5 bases from J, the gap between germline ends came to 13 bases. CDR1 and CDR2 (germline): GTSNPN, SVGIG (reference sequence). CDR3 length equals 14 residues. DNA for the CDR3: TGTGCCTGGAGTGTACTAGGGGGGCGGACTGAAGCTTTCTTT. Translated, it gives CAWSVLGGRTEAFF.

The gene calls are TRBV10-3 and TRBJ2-5; TRBD2 matches 7 bases. With V trimmed by 2 bases and J by 7 bases, 7 bases remained unmatched. There are 14 residues in the CDR3. Germline V gene data show CDR1 as ENHRY and CDR2 as SYGVKD. Here the CDR3 reads CAISEGSGIWTQYF. The CDR3 bases are TGTGCCATCAGTGAGGGGAGCGGGATTTGGACCCAGTACTTC.

The V gene is TRBV5-5, the J gene TRBJ2-7; TRBD1 agrees at 7 bases. The germline V gene encodes CDR1 SGHKS and CDR2 YYEKEE (reference sequence). Trimming took 5 bases from V and 0 from J; bases not matched to a gene: 14. The CDR3 sequence is 17 residues long. In DNA form, the CDR3 reads TGTGCCAGCAGGAGGATATTGAGACAGGGTGACTCCTACGAGCAGTACTTC. Its translation is CASRRILRQGDSYEQYF.

V is TRBV19 and J is TRBJ2-3, with TRBD2 matching over 11 bases. This CDR3 has 15 residues. V was pared by 10 bases and J by 6 bases, with 12 bases of the junction left unmatched. CDR1 and CDR2 from the germline V gene are LNHDA and SQIVND (reference sequence). DNA for the CDR3: TGTGCCACCAAAGGGGTAGCGGGGGGGCTGGATACGCAGTATTTT. It specifies CATKGVAGGLDTQYF.

This chain links TRBV7-8 with TRBJ2-1; 8 bases agree with TRBD2. Germline V lookup: CDR1 SGHVS, CDR2 FQNEAQ. The CDR3 length is 16 residues. With 7 bases clipped from V and 4 bases from J, the junction kept 12 bases outside the gene matches. CDR3 coding DNA: TGTGCCAGCACCTTCGAAAGACTAGCGCTTTACAATGAGCAGTTCTTC. Protein: CASTFERLALYNEQFF.

The chain is built from TRBV20-1 and TRBJ2-3, with D unresolved. Trimming took off 6 bases at V and 5 bases at J, with 6 bases between the two ends. The CDR3 runs to 10 residues. Germline values: CDR1 DFQATT, CDR2 SNEGSKA (reference sequence). CDR3: CSAEKDTQYF. Written as DNA, the CDR3 is TGCAGTGCCGAAAAAGATACGCAGTATTTT.

J is TRBJ2-5 and V is TRBV5-8; no reliable D call. V was clipped by 4 bases and J by 1 base, with 14 bases between them. There are 15 residues in the CDR3. Germline CDR1 SGHTS, CDR2 YDEGEE. Here the CDR3 DNA reads TGTGCCAGCAGCCCTGATAGTAGGCCCCAAGAGACCCAGTACTTC. The encoded protein is CASSPDSRPQETQYF.

The chain is built from TRBV10-3 and TRBJ2-2; D might be TRBD2 (6 bases). The germline V gene encodes CDR1 ENHRY and CDR2 SYGVKD. The CDR3 sequence is 15 residues long. The V and J ends lost 6 bases and 4 bases respectively, with 15 bases between them. The CDR3 nucleotides are TGTGCCATCAGACCTCCTCTAGCGAGCACCGGGGAGCTGTTTTTT. This translates into CAIRPPLASTGELFF.

The sample holds a few counts of this clone. The rearrangement uses TRBV10-3 and TRBJ1-3; D is undetermined. The V end lost 3 bases, the J end lost 3 bases, and 15 bases lay between the germline ends. The CDR3 consists of 16 residues. Per germline, CDR1 ENHRY and CDR2 SYGVKD. CDR3 region: CAISDLGDPLGNTIYF. Here the CDR3 DNA reads TGTGCCATCAGTGACCTCGGCGACCCACTTGGAAACACCATATATTTT.

DNA of the CDR3: TGTGCCAGCAGTGAACTGGGAGGGGGGGGCTCTGGGGCCAACGTCCTGACTTTC. This encodes CASSELGGGGSGANVLTF. The rearrangement joins TRBV6-1 to TRBJ2-6; tentative D call: TRBD2 (7 bases). The germline gives CDR1 MNHNS, CDR2 SASEGT. V gave up 2 bases and J gave up 0 bases, with 14 bases separating them. This CDR3 contains 18 residues.

The chain is built from TRBV28 and TRBJ1-6; TRBD1 matches 12 bases. V was clipped by 5 bases and J by 10 bases; unmatched bases: 12. This CDR3 is 17 amino acids long. Germline V lookup: CDR1 MDHEN, CDR2 SYDVKM. Here the CDR3 DNA reads TGTGCCAGCAGTCCCCCGGGACAGGGGGCGAAGAAGTCACCCCTCCACTTT. Its protein product is CASSPPGQGAKKSPLHF.

The V call is TRBV5-1, the J call TRBJ2-7; D remains unclear. CDR3 length: 15 residues. The germline V gene has CDR1 SGHRS and CDR2 YFSETQ. Trimming shortened V by 0 bases and J by 2 bases, and 12 bases separated the two germline ends. The DNA for the CDR3 is TGCGCCAGCAGCTTGGTTGCCGGTAGTACCTACGAGCAGTACTTC. Its protein is CASSLVAGSTYEQYF.